Shown below are 12 T cell receptor beta chains from a single sample sequenced in a study of OX40 agonist ivuxolimab in advanced cancers. Profiled with immunoSEQ multiplex PCR; TCRdb holds only in-frame clones, not every one. The sample contains approximately 11,000 clones, around 83% of which appear only once. Sequenced here: CD4+ or CD8+ T cells sorted from blood, sampled in a trial of the OX40 agonist ivuxolimab. The receptors were sampled from an adult with an advanced solid tumor such as melanoma, head and neck, liver or kidney cancer.

V is TRBV9 and J is TRBJ2-1, with TRBD2 identical over 14 bases. Germline assignment: CDR1 SGDLS and CDR2 YYNGEE. The CDR3 length is 15 residues. With V trimmed by 3 bases and J by 8 bases, 4 bases remained unmatched. The CDR3 loop is CASSAGTSGGDEQFF. CDR3 coding DNA: TGTGCCAGCAGCGCCGGGACTAGCGGGGGTGATGAGCAGTTCTTC.

V usage is TRBV11-3 and J usage is TRBJ2-1; D is possibly TRBD1 (6 bases). V was pared by 6 bases and J by 1 base, with 13 bases between. Germline V gene lookup returns CDR1 SGHNT and CDR2 YENEEA. The CDR3 is made up of 15 amino acids. The CDR3 sequence: CASSPNTGSYNEQFF. CDR3 DNA: TGTGCCAGCAGTCCCAACACAGGGTCCTACAATGAGCAGTTCTTC.

This chain links TRBV19 with TRBJ1-5; D may be TRBD1 (6 bases). Germline V gene data show CDR1 as LNHDA and CDR2 as SQIVND (reference sequence). This CDR3 region has 13 residues. Trimming removed 4 bases at V and 7 bases at J, with 11 bases between. The CDR3 DNA reads TGTGCCAGTAGTACCTCAGGGGCACAGCCCCAGCATTTT. Translated, it gives CASSTSGAQPQHF.

This rearrangement joins TRBV6-6 to TRBJ1-2, with 10 bases lining up with TRBD1. Trimming at V came to 7 bases and at J to 6 bases, leaving 11 bases not matched to a gene. The germline V gene encodes CDR1 MNHNY and CDR2 SVGAGI (reference sequence). This CDR3 is built from 15 residues. The CDR3 loop is CASTLAPGTGDGYTF. As DNA, the CDR3 is TGTGCCAGCACACTGGCGCCCGGGACAGGGGATGGCTACACCTTC.

As concerns this clone: In the same sample, other DNA sequences code for this CDR3. This rearrangement joins TRBV7-2 to TRBJ2-1; D is perhaps TRBD2 (5 bases). Trimming left V 0 bases short and J 3 bases short, with 6 bases between. Germline assignment: CDR1 SGHTA and CDR2 FQGNSA. The CDR3 contains 14 residues. CDR3 protein: CASSLAGVYNEQFF. The CDR3 DNA reads TGTGCCAGCAGCTTAGCCGGGGTCTACAATGAGCAGTTCTTC. The entire variable domain, with the rest obtained from reference TRBV7-2 and TRBJ2-1, is as follows: GAGVSQSPSNKVTEKGKDVELRCDPISGHTALYWYRQSLGQGLEFLIYFQGNSAPDKSGLPSDRFSAERTGGSVSTLTIQRTQQEDSAVYLCASSLAGVYNEQFFGPGTRLTVL.

The chain has TRBV27 and TRBJ2-2, with D possibly being TRBD1 (6 bases). Trimming cost V 5 bases and J 2 bases, with 6 bases left between them. CDR1 is MNHEY and CDR2 is SMNVEV in the germline V gene (reference sequence). The CDR3 has 13 amino acids. For the CDR3, the DNA is TGTGCCAGCAGTGGGACAAACACCGGGGAGCTGTTTTTT. It yields the protein CASSGTNTGELFF.

The chain uses TRBV5-6 and TRBJ1-2; no definite D call. CDR1 is SGHDT, CDR2 YYEEEE, per germline. The CDR3 extends over 13 amino acids. V lost 2 bases, J lost 6 bases, and 11 bases lay in between. In DNA form, the CDR3 reads TGTGCCAGCAGCTTATTTTTCGGGGATGGCTACACCTTC. This sequence encodes CASSLFFGDGYTF.

This clone appeared once. The chain uses TRBV6-1 and TRBJ2-7; the match to TRBD2 covers 10 bases. Germline CDR1 is MNHNS and CDR2 is SASEGT. CDR3 length equals 15 residues. The trim removed 6 bases at V and 3 bases at J, leaving 8 bases unmatched. The CDR3 bases are TGTGCCAGCAGCCTCGGGCTAGCGGGGGTCTACGAGCAGTACTTC. Its protein product is CASSLGLAGVYEQYF.

V gene TRBV6-6 combines with J gene TRBJ1-5; no clear D gene. The CDR3 runs 12 residues. The germline V gene has CDR1 MNHNY and CDR2 SVGAGI (reference sequence). V lost 5 bases and J 4 bases, leaving 6 bases between the germline ends. The CDR3, as DNA: TGTGCCAGCAGTCCTCAGAATCAGCCCCAGCATTTT. Protein sequence: CASSPQNQPQHF.

This chain links TRBV19 with TRBJ2-1; D is ambiguous. Germline CDR1 reads LNHDA; CDR2 reads SQIVND (reference sequence). CDR3 length: 11 amino acids. V was pared by 5 bases and J by 10 bases, with 9 bases between. The DNA of the CDR3 is TGTGCCAGTAGTCAACTCGGGGAGCAGTTCTTC. It is translated as CASSQLGEQFF.

The rearrangement joins TRBV2 to TRBJ2-1; D is undetermined. CDR1 is SNHLY and CDR2 is FYNNEI in the germline V gene. This CDR3 has 13 residues. Trimming cost V 0 bases and J 7 bases, with 7 bases left between them. This CDR3 reads CASSEAGGNEQFF. The CDR3 coding sequence is TGTGCCAGCAGTGAAGCAGGTGGGAATGAGCAGTTCTTC.

The gene calls are TRBV20-1 and TRBJ1-1; unclear D gene. The V and J ends lost 3 bases and 5 bases respectively, with 7 bases between them. This CDR3 is built from 11 residues. Looked up from germline, CDR1 is DFQATT and CDR2 is SNEGSKA (reference sequence). The CDR3 region has the DNA TGCAGTGCTAGTAATGGGACTGAAGCTTTCTTT. Protein sequence: CSASNGTEAFF.